These T cell receptor beta chains were read from a single sample in a study of cytomegalovirus exposure and HLA in healthy donors. Assay: immunoSEQ multiplex PCR; the TCRdb copy retains only in-frame clones and omits some. Here the sample spans about 140,000 clones, 64% being singletons. The sample was PBMCs. The receptor set was obtained from a woman aged 40 to 55 in good health and CMV-seronegative. Both conserved end residues are part of each CDR3. Each record gives: J gene, D gene, V gene, clone size, CDR3 DNA, CDR3 protein. A D gene is named only where the DNA matches it firmly. Clone size is not always given. Where it is, it says once, few, many or a class for expanded clones.

j_call: TRBJ1-5; d_call: NA; v_call: TRBV6-5; clone_size: once; cdr3_nt: TGTGCCAGCAGAAGAACACAGGGTCAGCCCCAGCATTTT; cdr3_aa: CASRRTQGQPQHF
j_call: TRBJ1-5; d_call: TRBD1; v_call: TRBV27; clone_size: once; cdr3_nt: TGTGCCAGCAGTCCGGGACAGGGATTAGGCCAGCCCCAGCATTTT; cdr3_aa: CASSPGQGLGQPQHF
j_call: TRBJ2-5; d_call: TRBD2; v_call: TRBV7-6; clone_size: few; cdr3_nt: TGTGCCAGCAGCCCGGGGGGGACCCAGTACTTC; cdr3_aa: CASSPGGTQYF
j_call: TRBJ1-6; d_call: TRBD1; v_call: TRBV30; clone_size: NA; cdr3_nt: TGTGCCTGGAGCTGGACAGGGGGCCTCTATAATTCACCCCTCCACTTT; cdr3_aa: CAWSWTGGLYNSPLHF
j_call: TRBJ1-2; d_call: TRBD1; v_call: TRBV5-1; clone_size: NA; cdr3_nt: TGCGCCAGCAGCATCGGACAGGGGAACTATGGCTACACCTTC; cdr3_aa: CASSIGQGNYGYTF
j_call: TRBJ1-3; d_call: TRBD1; v_call: TRBV30; clone_size: few; cdr3_nt: TGTGCCTGGAGTCAAGAAGGGACAGGGGAAACCATATATTTT; cdr3_aa: CAWSQEGTGETIYF
j_call: TRBJ1-1; d_call: NA; v_call: TRBV29-1; clone_size: few; cdr3_nt: TGCAGCGTTGAAGGGGCAGGGGCAAAGAACACTGAAGCTTTCTTT; cdr3_aa: CSVEGAGAKNTEAFF
j_call: TRBJ1-5; d_call: NA; v_call: TRBV7-2; clone_size: NA; cdr3_nt: TGTGCCAGCAGTCCGACCCCGGTTAGCCTCCCCAATCAGCCCCAGCATTTT; cdr3_aa: CASSPTPVSLPNQPQHF
j_call: TRBJ1-2; d_call: TRBD1; v_call: TRBV7-2; clone_size: NA; cdr3_nt: TGTGCCAGCAGCACCGCGACAGGGGTCGGCTACACCTTC; cdr3_aa: CASSTATGVGYTF
j_call: TRBJ1-5; d_call: NA; v_call: TRBV30; clone_size: NA; cdr3_nt: TGTGCCTGGAGTGTCAGGGATGGTCAGCCCCAGCATTTT; cdr3_aa: CAWSVRDGQPQHF
j_call: TRBJ1-3; d_call: NA; v_call: TRBV25-1; clone_size: few; cdr3_nt: TGTGCCAGCAGTGAGCCTCGGACTGCCGGAAACACCATATATTTT; cdr3_aa: CASSEPRTAGNTIYF
j_call: TRBJ1-1; d_call: NA; v_call: TRBV5-1; clone_size: NA; cdr3_nt: TGCGCCAGCAGCCCAAGCCCCGTCAACGCTGAAGCTTTCTTT; cdr3_aa: CASSPSPVNAEAFF
j_call: TRBJ1-2; d_call: TRBD1; v_call: TRBV7-8; clone_size: few; cdr3_nt: TGTGCCAGCAGCCGAGGGGGCGTTGGCTATGGCTACACCTTC; cdr3_aa: CASSRGGVGYGYTF
j_call: TRBJ1-2; d_call: NA; v_call: TRBV2; clone_size: NA; cdr3_nt: TGTGCCAGCAGTGACGCCAGGTCGGGGTATGGCTACACCTTC; cdr3_aa: CASSDARSGYGYTF
j_call: TRBJ2-3; d_call: TRBD2; v_call: TRBV7-2; clone_size: NA; cdr3_nt: TGTGCCAGCAGCTTAGGAACTAGCGGGTTCACAGATACGCAGTATTTT; cdr3_aa: CASSLGTSGFTDTQYF
j_call: TRBJ2-3; d_call: NA; v_call: TRBV5-4; clone_size: NA; cdr3_nt: TGTGCCAGCAGCTCCACTACAAGCACAGATACGCAGTATTTT; cdr3_aa: CASSSTTSTDTQYF
j_call: TRBJ1-2; d_call: NA; v_call: TRBV7-9; clone_size: NA; cdr3_nt: TGTGCCAGCAGCCCGACACTCATGGCAGGCTACACCTTC; cdr3_aa: CASSPTLMAGYTF
j_call: TRBJ2-7; d_call: NA; v_call: TRBV29-1; clone_size: NA; cdr3_nt: TGCAGCGTTGGGCAGGGGAGGGCCTACGAGCAGTACTTC; cdr3_aa: CSVGQGRAYEQYF
j_call: TRBJ1-5; d_call: NA; v_call: TRBV7-3; clone_size: NA; cdr3_nt: TGTGCCAGCTTAGTATGGGTGGAGGAGAATCAGCCCCAGCATTTT; cdr3_aa: CASLVWVEENQPQHF
j_call: TRBJ1-1; d_call: NA; v_call: TRBV19; clone_size: NA; cdr3_nt: TGTGCCAGTAGTATAGATCTTGTCCGGGATTTTGAAGCTTTCTTT; cdr3_aa: CASSIDLVRDFEAFF
j_call: TRBJ1-5; d_call: NA; v_call: TRBV5-1; clone_size: NA; cdr3_nt: TGCGCCAGCAGCTGTCTCGCGGGACGGAAGGATCAGCCCCAGCATTTT; cdr3_aa: CASSCLAGRKDQPQHF
j_call: TRBJ2-7; d_call: NA; v_call: TRBV6-1; clone_size: NA; cdr3_nt: TGTGCCACCTGGTTGGAGGGAGCCTACGAGCAGTACTTC; cdr3_aa: CATWLEGAYEQYF
j_call: TRBJ2-7; d_call: NA; v_call: TRBV28; clone_size: NA; cdr3_nt: TGTGCCAGCAGTCCTGACATGGAACTCAAGCCTTACGAGCAGTACTTC; cdr3_aa: CASSPDMELKPYEQYF
j_call: TRBJ2-2; d_call: NA; v_call: TRBV5-1; clone_size: NA; cdr3_nt: TGCGCCAGCAGCTTGGATGGCAGGACGAACACCGGGGAGCTGTTTTTT; cdr3_aa: CASSLDGRTNTGELFF
j_call: TRBJ2-7; d_call: NA; v_call: TRBV6-1; clone_size: NA; cdr3_nt: TGTGCCAGCACTTCTAGCCTCGAGTACGAGCAGTACTTC; cdr3_aa: CASTSSLEYEQYF
j_call: TRBJ1-1; d_call: NA; v_call: TRBV5-1; clone_size: once; cdr3_nt: TGCGCCAGCAGCTACGGACGGGGAAACACTGAAGCTTTCTTT; cdr3_aa: CASSYGRGNTEAFF
j_call: TRBJ2-7; d_call: NA; v_call: TRBV7-2; clone_size: once; cdr3_nt: TGTGCCAGCAGCCGTAACCCCGACGGAGGATACGAGCAGTACTTC; cdr3_aa: CASSRNPDGGYEQYF
j_call: TRBJ1-4; d_call: NA; v_call: TRBV6-5; clone_size: few; cdr3_nt: TGTGCCAGCAGTAAACAATCCGCAACTAATGAAAAACTGTTTTTT; cdr3_aa: CASSKQSATNEKLFF
j_call: TRBJ1-2; d_call: TRBD1; v_call: TRBV5-6; clone_size: NA; cdr3_nt: TGTGCCAGCAGCTTTAGCCCTCTTACAGGGGCGAATGGCTACACCTTC; cdr3_aa: CASSFSPLTGANGYTF
j_call: TRBJ1-2; d_call: NA; v_call: TRBV19; clone_size: NA; cdr3_nt: TGTGCCAGTAGTATAAGCGTTGGGCAGGGATACTATGGCTACACCTTC; cdr3_aa: CASSISVGQGYYGYTF
j_call: TRBJ1-1; d_call: NA; v_call: TRBV7-8; clone_size: NA; cdr3_nt: TGTGCCAGCAGCTTAGGGACAGCTTTGGTGAACACTGAAGCTTTCTTT; cdr3_aa: CASSLGTALVNTEAFF
j_call: TRBJ1-5; d_call: TRBD1; v_call: TRBV7-2; clone_size: NA; cdr3_nt: TGTGCCAGCAGCCGTAACATAGGGGGCGTTGATCAGCCCCAGCATTTT; cdr3_aa: CASSRNIGGVDQPQHF
j_call: TRBJ2-5; d_call: NA; v_call: TRBV10-2; clone_size: NA; cdr3_nt: TGCGCCAGCAGTCTACAGGCCCAAGAGACCCAGTACTTC; cdr3_aa: CASSLQAQETQYF